The clone carrying this T cell receptor (beta chain) was seen many times. TCRdb reprocessed the 5' RACE reads with MiXCR, giving one entry per CDR3 protein. The table lists roughly 52,000 distinct CDR3 sequences, over 15% of them singletons. Trimming pared 4 bases from V and 4 bases from J, leaving 15 bases between. Germline CDR1 is SGDLS and CDR2 is YYNGEE. This CDR3 is 15 amino acids long. V is TRBV9 and J is TRBJ1-5, with no clear D. This receptor was obtained from a female donor with breast cancer. Sequencing input: naive CD4+ T cells sorted from blood. Subset reported: naive CD4+ T cells, CD4+CD45RA+CD25-. The CDR3 region is CASSLHGQDNQPQHF. CDR3 bases: TGTGCCAGCAGCCTCCATGGGCAGGATAATCAGCCCCAGCATTTT.